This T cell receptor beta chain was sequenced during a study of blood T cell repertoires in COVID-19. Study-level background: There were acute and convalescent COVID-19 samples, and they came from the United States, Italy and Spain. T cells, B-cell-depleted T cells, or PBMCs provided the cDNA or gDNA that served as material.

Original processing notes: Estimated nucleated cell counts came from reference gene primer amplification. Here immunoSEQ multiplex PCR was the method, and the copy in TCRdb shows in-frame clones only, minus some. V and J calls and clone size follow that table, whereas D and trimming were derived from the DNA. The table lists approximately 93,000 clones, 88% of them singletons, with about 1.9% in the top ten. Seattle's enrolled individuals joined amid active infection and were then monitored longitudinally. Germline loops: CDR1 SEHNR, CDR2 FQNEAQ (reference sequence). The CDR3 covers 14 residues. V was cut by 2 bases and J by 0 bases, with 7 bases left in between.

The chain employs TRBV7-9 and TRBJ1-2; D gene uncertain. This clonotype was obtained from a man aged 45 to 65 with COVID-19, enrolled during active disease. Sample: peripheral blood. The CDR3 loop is CASSLIRTNYGYTF. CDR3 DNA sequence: TGTGCCAGCAGCTTAATCAGAACTAACTATGGCTACACCTTC.